The present T cell receptor (beta chain) was sequenced within a study of T cell changes during pregnancy in multiple sclerosis. TCRdb's table, derived via immunoSEQ multiplex PCR, lists solely in-frame clones and lacks some. Of under 130,000 clones listed, 90% to 95% were seen once; the top ten hold around 3.2%. The CDR3 covers 16 residues. Germline assignment: CDR1 MNHEY and CDR2 SVGAGI. Trimming at V came to 2 bases and at J to 5 bases, leaving 8 bases not matched to a gene. The sample here was peripheral blood, taken after pregnancy. The TCR was taken from a female donor with multiple sclerosis, enrolled in a pregnancy study. This rearrangement joins TRBV6-5 to TRBJ2-2, with 7 bases matching TRBD1. CDR3 coding DNA: TGTGCCAGCAGTTACGAGAGGGGGCGTTCTACCGGGGAGCTGTTTTTT. Protein product: CASSYERGRSTGELFF.